The 25 T cell receptor beta chains below all came from one sample that was sequenced in a study of post-analysis software for immune sequencing data. Study-level findings and limits: A few TRBV segments appeared more often in patients than in controls, and TRBV5-6, TRBV5-1 and TRBV20-1 were among these.

Unique molecular identifiers had been added to the TCR beta cDNA libraries. One entry per CDR3 protein results from TCRdb running MiXCR on the PCR reads. The sample includes about 540,000 distinct CDR3 sequences, under 40% of them seen just once. The antigens these receptors bind are not known. The sequencing sample was made of blood. The receptors stem from a girl aged 2 to 17 with multiple sclerosis.

In its sample, this clonotype was seen many times. The chain carries TRBV20-1 and TRBJ1-5; D is unclear. This CDR3 comprises 12 residues. Germline CDR1 is DFQATT and CDR2 is SNEGSKA (reference sequence). V lost 2 bases and J lost 2, with 4 bases in between. The CDR3 DNA sequence: TGCAGTGCTAGAAGTGGCAATCAGCCCCAGCATTTT. Amino acid sequence: CSARSGNQPQHF.

The chain joins TRBV5-1 to TRBJ1-5, with D perhaps TRBD1 (5 bases). Trimming cost V 1 base and J 4 bases, with 15 bases left between them. CDR1 is SGHRS and CDR2 is YFSETQ in the germline V gene. The CDR3 has 16 residues. CDR3 residues: CASSLKVGRENQPQHF. CDR3 DNA: TGCGCCAGCAGCTTGAAAGTTGGCAGGGAAAATCAGCCCCAGCATTTT.

The table lists this clonotype with a few counts. The chain recombines TRBV5-1 with TRBJ2-1, with no clear D. Germline CDR1 and CDR2: SGHRS and YFSETQ. The CDR3 totals 15 residues. V lost 0 bases and J lost 7, with 14 bases in between. The chain's CDR3 is CASSLDSPSYNEQFF. The CDR3, as DNA: TGCGCCAGCAGCTTGGACTCCCCCTCATATAATGAGCAGTTCTTC.

The genes are TRBV20-1 and TRBJ2-4; D may be TRBD1 or TRBD2 (5 bases each). CDR1 and CDR2 (germline): DFQATT, SNEGSKA (reference sequence). Trimming removed 5 bases at V and 0 bases at J, with 17 bases between. CDR3 length: 16 amino acids. CDR3 protein: CSAPGAGKLAKNIQYF. CDR3 nucleotides: TGCAGTGCTCCTGGGGCCGGGAAACTAGCCAAAAACATTCAGTACTTC.

The genes are TRBV3-1 and TRBJ2-3; 8 nucleotides align to TRBD2. With 0 bases clipped from V and 3 bases from J, the junction kept 8 bases outside the gene matches. CDR1 is LGHDT and CDR2 is YNNKEL in the germline V gene (reference sequence). CDR3 length: 17 amino acids. The CDR3 reads CASSQDTGLAVTDTQYF. CDR3 in DNA: TGTGCCAGCAGCCAAGATACCGGACTAGCAGTAACAGATACGCAGTATTTT.

This clonotype was detected only a few times. The rearrangement joins TRBV7-9 to TRBJ2-5; 9 bases are shared with TRBD1. The ends lost 4 bases at V and 5 bases at J; junction bases unmatched: 8. Germline V lookup: CDR1 SEHNR, CDR2 FQNEAQ (reference sequence). The CDR3 sequence is 15 residues long. The CDR3 region has the DNA TGTGCCAGCAGCTCTGTGACAGGGGGTTTTGAGACCCAGTACTTC. This sequence encodes CASSSVTGGFETQYF.

This clonotype was observed a handful of times. This rearrangement joins TRBV11-3 to TRBJ2-7; 7 bases align to TRBD1. The CDR3 length is 14 residues. Unmatched junction bases numbered 10, after V lost 5 bases and J lost 6 bases. The germline CDR1 and CDR2 sequences are SGHNT and YENEEA. The CDR3 loop reads CASSLTGVLSEQYF. The DNA for the CDR3 is TGTGCCAGCAGCCTAACAGGGGTTCTGAGCGAGCAGTACTTC.

The rearrangement uses TRBV7-9 and TRBJ2-1; 11 bases line up with TRBD1. V lost 4 bases to trimming and J lost 7 bases; unmatched junction nucleotides: 9. Germline V lookup: CDR1 SEHNR, CDR2 FQNEAQ (reference sequence). The CDR3 sequence is 16 residues long. CDR3 DNA: TGTGCCAGCAGCTCCTCCGGGGGACAGGGGGGAAATGAGCAGTTCTTC. It translates to CASSSSGGQGGNEQFF.

The chain links TRBV25-1 to TRBJ1-2; D remains unclear. Trimming shortened V by 6 bases and J by 9 bases, and 11 bases separated the two germline ends. Germline loops: CDR1 MGHDK, CDR2 SYGVNS. The length of the CDR3 is 11 residues. Written as DNA, the CDR3 is TGTGCCAGCAGCCGTCGTCTGCGCTACACCTTC. Protein product: CASSRRLRYTF.

This rearrangement joins TRBV6-6 to TRBJ2-4; 8 nucleotides agree with TRBD1. With the DNA end fitting TRBJ2-5 better, the J assignment may be wrong. The germline V gene has CDR1 MNHNY and CDR2 SVGAGI (reference sequence). There are 14 residues in the CDR3. This CDR3 reads CASSNNRGQETQYF. The CDR3 DNA reads as TGTGCCAGCAGTAATAACAGGGGGCAAGAGACCCAGTACTTC.

At least ten counts were recorded for this clonotype. The gene calls are TRBV7-2 and TRBJ1-2, with D possibly being TRBD1 (5 bases). The V and J ends lost 5 bases and 5 bases respectively, with 12 bases between them. The germline V gene encodes CDR1 SGHTA and CDR2 FQGNSA. The CDR3 contains 13 residues. CDR3 region: CASSRDSLYGYTF. The CDR3 nucleotides are TGTGCCAGCAGCCGGGACTCCCTTTATGGCTACACCTTC.

This clonotype was found a few times. This chain connects TRBV20-1 to TRBJ1-1; D is ambiguous. CDR3 length: 13 amino acids. Germline loops: CDR1 DFQATT, CDR2 SNEGSKA (reference sequence). The V end was cut by 6 bases, the J end by 5 bases, with 16 bases between. CDR3 coding DNA: TGCAGTGCCGCGATGGACCCTACTACTGAAGCTTTCTTT. Its translation is CSAAMDPTTEAFF.

The chain uses TRBV5-1 and TRBJ2-7; 9 positions match TRBD1. V trimming: 6 bases; J trimming: 5 bases; junction bases outside the gene matches: 6. Germline assignment: CDR1 SGHRS and CDR2 YFSETQ. The CDR3 consists of 13 residues. The CDR3 DNA follows: TGCGCCAGCAACGCCAGGACAGGGGACGAGCAGTACTTC. It specifies CASNARTGDEQYF.

The chain is built from TRBV4-1 and TRBJ2-7; a weak D match, TRBD2 (5 bases). This CDR3 contains 15 residues. Germline V gene data show CDR1 as MGHRA and CDR2 as YSYEKL. V shed 1 base and J shed 4 bases, with 14 bases lying between them. The CDR3 nucleotides read TGCGCCAGCAGCCAAGGGGGAGAAAGGGTGTACGAGCAGTACTTC. Protein product: CASSQGGERVYEQYF.

This clonotype was recorded many times. The chain carries TRBV5-6 and TRBJ2-1; TRBD1 is a possible D gene (5 bases). CDR3 length equals 14 residues. Germline V gene sequence: CDR1 SGHDT, CDR2 YYEEEE. The ends were cut back, 4 bases at V and 8 bases at J, with 16 bases in the middle. The CDR3 protein is CASSKGRALDEQFF. CDR3 DNA: TGTGCCAGCAGCAAGGGCAGGGCTTTGGATGAGCAGTTCTTC. Looking up the rest from reference TRBV5-6 and TRBJ2-1 gives the full variable domain: DAGVTQSPTHLIKTRGQQVTLRCSPKSGHDTVSWYQQALGQGPQFIFQYYEEEERQRGNFPDRFSGHQFPNYSSELNVNALLLGDSALYLCASSKGRALDEQFFGPGTRLTVL.

The chain has TRBV11-2 and TRBJ2-1, with a tentative D call TRBD2 (6 bases). Germline loops: CDR1 SGHAT, CDR2 FQNNGV. Deletions cut 5 bases from V and 2 bases from J, with 22 bases between. The CDR3 length is 18 residues. The CDR3 coding sequence is TGTGCCAGCAGCCCGTGGCCTCGGCGGGGTTTGACCTACAATGAGCAGTTCTTC. This sequence encodes CASSPWPRRGLTYNEQFF.

This clonotype was observed a handful of times. V usage is TRBV10-3 and J usage is TRBJ2-1, with TRBD2 as a possible D gene (5 bases). This CDR3 has 19 residues. Trimming removed 0 bases from V and 6 bases from J, with 24 bases in between. The germline CDR1 and CDR2 sequences are ENHRY and SYGVKD. Written as DNA, the CDR3 is TGTGCCATCAGTGAGTCGATCTCAGACCGGCTAGCTGGTTCCAATGAGCAGTTCTTC. Translated: CAISESISDRLAGSNEQFF.

This clonotype came up once. This chain links TRBV29-1 with TRBJ2-2; possible D gene TRBD1, 5 bases. V lost 6 bases and J lost 5, with 19 bases in between. CDR3 length: 15 residues. CDR1 is SQVTM and CDR2 is ANQGSEA in the germline V gene. CDR3 region: CSVRPRESWTGELFF. Written as DNA, the CDR3 is TGCAGCGTCCGACCCAGGGAAAGTTGGACCGGGGAGCTGTTTTTT.

In its sample, this clonotype was seen a few times. J is TRBJ2-3 and V is TRBV6-5; maybe TRBD1 (6 bases). This CDR3 is built from 16 residues. V was pared by 5 bases and J by 2 bases, with 17 bases between. Germline CDR1 and CDR2: MNHEY and SVGAGI. CDR3 residues: CASSPSVGQITDTQYF. DNA for the CDR3: TGTGCCAGCAGTCCAAGTGTTGGACAGATCACAGATACGCAGTATTTT.

The V gene is TRBV20-1, the J gene TRBJ2-1; D is unclear. The V end was cut by 6 bases, the J end by 15 bases, with 15 bases between. CDR3 length equals 10 residues. The V gene's germline CDR1 is DFQATT and CDR2 SNEGSKA (reference sequence). This CDR3 is CSAGKKRRFF. As DNA, the CDR3 is TGCAGTGCAGGAAAAAAACGGCGGTTCTTC.

This clonotype was picked up a small number of times. The chain recombines TRBV4-1 with TRBJ2-5; TRBD2 agrees at 9 bases. The CDR3 spans 16 residues. With V trimmed by 1 base and J by 4 bases, 7 bases remained unmatched. Germline V CDR1 and CDR2: MGHRA, YSYEKL. The CDR3 bases are TGCGCCAGCAGCCAAGGAGCTAGCGGGGTCGGAGAGACCCAGTACTTC. It codes for CASSQGASGVGETQYF.

The chain has TRBV7-9 and TRBJ1-2, with D unresolved. The CDR3 length is 16 residues. CDR1 and CDR2 (germline): SEHNR, FQNEAQ (reference sequence). Trimming removed 0 bases from V and 5 bases from J, with 16 bases in between. This chain's CDR3 is CASSLAPLDLGYGYTF. The CDR3, as DNA: TGTGCCAGCAGCTTAGCCCCTCTCGACTTGGGTTATGGCTACACCTTC.

A few counts support this clonotype. V and J are TRBV29-1 and TRBJ2-7, with D perhaps TRBD1 or TRBD2 (5 bases each). Germline CDR1 SQVTM, CDR2 ANQGSEA. V gave up 0 bases and J gave up 1 base, with 22 bases separating them. This CDR3 comprises 18 residues. CDR3 DNA: TGCAGCGTTGAAGAGCTAGTCGCCCGGGACGGGTTTTCCTACGAGCAGTACTTC. Translated, it gives CSVEELVARDGFSYEQYF.

On this clonotype itself: The CDR3 end shows no conserved phenylalanine or tryptophan, and so a read error is likely. V usage is TRBV5-1 and J usage is TRBJ2-3, with D hard to call. The CDR3 has 13 amino acids. Germline V gene sequence: CDR1 SGHRS, CDR2 YFSETQ. With 4 bases removed from V and 7 bases from J, the gap between germline ends came to 13 bases. The CDR3 bases are TGCGCCAGCAGCGTCGCCTCATCCAATACGCAGTATTGT. Protein: CASSVASSNTQYC.

This clonotype was counted only a few times. The V gene is TRBV7-2, the J gene TRBJ2-5; 10 nucleotides match TRBD2. The germline CDR1 and CDR2 sequences are SGHTA and FQGNSA. The CDR3 consists of 15 residues. The trim removed 5 bases at V and 4 bases at J, leaving 7 bases unmatched. This CDR3 is CASSVWSSGGETQYF. Here the CDR3 DNA reads TGTGCCAGCAGCGTGTGGTCTAGCGGGGGAGAGACCCAGTACTTC. Complete variable domain (other parts from reference TRBV7-2 and TRBJ2-5): GAGVSQSPSNKVTEKGKDVELRCDPISGHTALYWYRQSLGQGLEFLIYFQGNSAPDKSGLPSDRFSAERTGGSVSTLTIQRTQQEDSAVYLCASSVWSSGGETQYFGPGTRLLVL.